Shown below are 25 T cell receptor beta chains from a single sample sequenced in a study of cytomegalovirus exposure and HLA in healthy donors. Repertoires were generated with immunoSEQ multiplex PCR, while TCRdb's copy carries only in-frame clones and drops some. The sample consists of 200,000 to 300,000 clones, about 90% of them appearing once. The specimen was PBMCs. The receptors were gathered from a woman aged 30 to 39 in good health and CMV-seronegative.

The chain links TRBV4-3 to TRBJ2-1; 8 nucleotides line up with TRBD2. Germline CDR1 LGHNA, CDR2 YSLEER. V lost 4 bases to trimming and J lost 2 bases; unmatched junction nucleotides: 4. The CDR3 runs 15 residues. CDR3 nucleotides: TGCGCCAGCAGCCCGACTAGCGTGCCCTACAATGAGCAGTTCTTC. It is translated as CASSPTSVPYNEQFF.

The chain links TRBV10-2 to TRBJ2-7; 10 positions match TRBD2. The junction had 9 bases not matched to a gene; V was cut back by 3 bases and J by 7 bases. The CDR3 runs 15 residues. CDR1 is WSHSY and CDR2 is SAAADI in the germline V gene. CDR3 loop: CASSEGLAELGEQYF. The CDR3 region has the DNA TGCGCCAGCAGTGAAGGACTAGCGGAACTGGGAGAGCAGTACTTC.

This clone was picked up one time. This chain connects TRBV27 to TRBJ2-3; 11 bases align to TRBD2. Germline V lookup: CDR1 MNHEY, CDR2 SMNVEV (reference sequence). This CDR3 has 14 amino acids. V lost 3 bases, J lost 8 bases, and 4 bases stayed unmatched. In DNA form, the CDR3 reads TGTGCCAGCAGTTTCCCTGGACTAGCGGGTACGCAGTATTTT. Translated, it gives CASSFPGLAGTQYF.

The chain couples TRBV7-2 to TRBJ2-7; D gene unclear. The V end lost 5 bases, the J end lost 5 bases, and 22 bases lay between the germline ends. The CDR3 spans 16 residues. Per germline, CDR1 SGHTA and CDR2 FQGNSA. The CDR3 sequence: CASSGYLTQAFDEQYF. CDR3 nucleotides: TGTGCCAGCAGCGGGTACCTTACACAAGCTTTTGACGAGCAGTACTTC.

This chain links TRBV13 with TRBJ2-7; 11 bases are a match to TRBD2. CDR1 PRHDT and CDR2 FYEKMQ come from the germline V gene (reference sequence). The CDR3 is 16 residues long. Trimming at V came to 1 base and at J to 1 base, leaving 3 bases not matched to a gene. CDR3 DNA sequence: TGTGCCAGCAGCTTAGCCGGGACTAGCGGATCCTACGAGCAGTACTTC. It yields the protein CASSLAGTSGSYEQYF.

The chain uses TRBV18 and TRBJ1-1; D gene unclear. The CDR3 extends over 14 amino acids. Trimming left V 3 bases short and J 1 base short, with 9 bases between. Looked up from germline, CDR1 is KGHSH and CDR2 is LQKENI. The CDR3 here is CASSPLSENTEAFF. In nucleotides, the CDR3 is TGTGCCAGCTCACCCTTGTCAGAGAACACTGAAGCTTTCTTT.

J is TRBJ2-5 and V is TRBV25-1, with 8 nucleotides matching TRBD1. J lost 4 bases, V lost 3 bases, and 10 bases had no gene match. The CDR3 is 16 amino acids. Germline lookup yields CDR1 MGHDK and CDR2 SYGVNS. This CDR3 reads CASSEGEQGVRETQYF. The CDR3 nucleotides read TGTGCCAGCAGTGAGGGGGAACAGGGGGTGAGAGAGACCCAGTACTTC.

The chain has TRBV21-1 and TRBJ2-1; the table assigns TRBD2, which was not confirmed against the DNA. TRBV21-1 is tagged as a pseudogene. The CDR3 sequence is 17 residues long. The CDR3 reads CASSKRLAGPWGNEQFF. CDR3 DNA: TGTGCCAGCAGCAAAAGACTAGCGGGACCCTGGGGCAATGAGCAGTTCTTC.

The rearrangement joins TRBV7-2 to TRBJ2-7; possible D gene TRBD2, 5 bases. CDR3 size: 14 residues. Trimming shortened V by 1 base and J by 6 bases, and 13 bases separated the two germline ends. Germline assignment: CDR1 SGHTA and CDR2 FQGNSA. The DNA of the CDR3 is TGTGCCAGCAGCTTAGGAGGTGGGAGAGGCGAGCAGTACTTC. Residues: CASSLGGGRGEQYF. Looking up the rest from reference TRBV7-2 and TRBJ2-7 gives the full variable domain: GAGVSQSPSNKVTEKGKDVELRCDPISGHTALYWYRQSLGQGLEFLIYFQGNSAPDKSGLPSDRFSAERTGGSVSTLTIQRTQQEDSAVYLCASSLGGGRGEQYFGPGTRLTVT.

The V call is TRBV27, the J call TRBJ1-2, with TRBD1 matching 9 bases. CDR1 MNHEY and CDR2 SMNVEV come from the germline V gene (reference sequence). This CDR3 region has 14 residues. With V trimmed by 5 bases and J by 8 bases, 9 bases remained unmatched. CDR3 sequence reads: CASSPLGQGGGYTF. CDR3 nucleotides: TGTGCCAGCAGTCCCCTGGGACAGGGAGGGGGCTACACCTTC.

This sequence joins TRBV29-1 and TRBJ2-2; tentative D call: TRBD2 (6 bases). This CDR3 spans 16 amino acids. Germline V gene data show CDR1 as SQVTM and CDR2 as ANQGSEA. Trimming took off 7 bases at V and 1 base at J, with 19 bases between the two ends. CDR3: CSAETSRGLNTGELFF. CDR3 DNA sequence: TGCAGCGCGGAAACTAGCCGAGGTCTGAACACCGGGGAGCTGTTTTTT.

This rearrangement joins TRBV19 to TRBJ2-1, with D possibly matching TRBD2 (6 bases). This CDR3 has 15 amino acids. CDR1 is LNHDA, CDR2 SQIVND, per germline (reference sequence). Between the trimmed V and J ends, which lost 10 bases and 0 bases, there was a span of 16 bases. The CDR3 region has the DNA TGTGCCACCCTAAGCCCCGGGAGCTCCTACAATGAGCAGTTCTTC. This gives the protein CATLSPGSSYNEQFF. The variable domain in full, completed from reference TRBV19 and TRBJ2-1, reads DGGITQSPKYLFRKEGQNVTLSCEQNLNHDAMYWYRQDPGQGLRLIYYSQIVNDFQKGDIAEGYSVSREKKESFPLTVTSAQKNPTAFYLCATLSPGSSYNEQFFGPGTRLTVL.

This chain connects TRBV7-3 to TRBJ2-5, with TRBD2 matching 11 bases. This CDR3 contains 15 residues. Germline V gene lookup returns CDR1 SGHTA and CDR2 FQGTGA. The V and J ends lost 5 bases and 4 bases, in that order; junction bases with no gene match: 6. The CDR3 sequence: CASSRAGLAGETQYF. In nucleotides, the CDR3 is TGTGCCAGCAGCCGTGCAGGACTAGCGGGAGAGACCCAGTACTTC.

This clone was seen a few times. This chain joins TRBV7-2 and TRBJ2-1; 10 nucleotides align to TRBD2. V lost 6 bases to trimming and J lost 4 bases; unmatched junction nucleotides: 9. Germline V CDR1 and CDR2: SGHTA, FQGNSA. This CDR3 region has 16 residues. The CDR3 sequence is CASRLTGTSEYNEQFF. The CDR3 coding sequence is TGTGCCAGCAGACTAACCGGGACTAGCGAGTACAATGAGCAGTTCTTC.

This chain uses TRBV6-5 with TRBJ1-2; D gene uncertain. V dropped 1 base and J dropped 9 bases, with 15 bases sitting between them. Germline V lookup: CDR1 MNHEY, CDR2 SVGAGI. The CDR3 is made up of 14 amino acids. In nucleotides, the CDR3 is TGTGCCAGCAGTTACTTTACACCCCCTCGGAGCTACACCTTC. This codes for CASSYFTPPRSYTF.

This rearrangement joins TRBV29-1 to TRBJ2-2; 8 positions agree with TRBD2. Trimming at V came to 5 bases and at J to 4 bases, leaving 6 bases not matched to a gene. Germline-derived CDR1 and CDR2 are SQVTM and ANQGSEA. This CDR3 is built from 14 residues. CDR3 loop: CSVSSGSPTGELFF. DNA of the CDR3: TGCAGCGTTTCGAGCGGGAGCCCCACCGGGGAGCTGTTTTTT.

The chain has TRBV13 and TRBJ1-4; 8 bases fit TRBD1. The CDR3 is 19 residues long. Germline V gives CDR1 PRHDT, CDR2 FYEKMQ (reference sequence). V was pared by 0 bases and J by 7 bases, with 16 bases of the junction left unmatched. The CDR3 here is CASSLGRSWQGAKLEKLFF. Here the CDR3 DNA reads TGTGCCAGCAGCTTAGGCCGATCTTGGCAGGGGGCTAAACTTGAAAAACTGTTTTTT. Full variable domain (missing parts from reference TRBV13 and TRBJ1-4): AAGVIQSPRHLIKEKRETATLKCYPIPRHDTVYWYQQGPGQDPQFLISFYEKMQSDKGSIPDRFSAQQFSDYHSELNMSSLELGDSALYFCASSLGRSWQGAKLEKLFFGSGTQLSVL.

A single count supports this clone. The rearrangement joins TRBV15 to TRBJ1-2; 9 bases fit TRBD1. The germline V gene encodes CDR1 LNHNV and CDR2 YYDKDF (reference sequence). Trimming at V came to 2 bases and at J to 8 bases, leaving 9 bases not matched to a gene. The CDR3 is 15 residues long. CDR3 amino acids: CATSRPGQGFGGYTF. In DNA form, the CDR3 reads TGTGCCACCAGCAGACCCGGACAGGGGTTCGGGGGCTACACCTTC.

This sequence joins TRBV6-6 and TRBJ1-2; a weak D match, TRBD1 (5 bases). CDR1 is MNHNY, CDR2 SVGAGI, per germline (reference sequence). There are 13 residues in the CDR3. The V gene lost 5 bases and the J gene lost 6 bases, with 13 bases spanning the gap. CDR3: CASSLPGQDGYTF. CDR3 DNA sequence: TGTGCCAGCAGTCTCCCGGGGCAGGATGGCTACACCTTC.

This clone showed up just once. J is TRBJ2-7 and V is TRBV2; no clear D gene. The germline V and J ends were trimmed by 8 bases and 5 bases, with 13 bases remaining between them. The length of the CDR3 is 12 residues. The V gene's germline CDR1 is SNHLY and CDR2 FYNNEI. CDR3 sequence (DNA): TGTGCCAGCCGAAGGGTGAAGAACGAGCAGTACTTC. Residues: CASRRVKNEQYF.

The chain employs TRBV19 and TRBJ2-7; 7 bases match TRBD1. J gave up 2 bases and V 9 bases, and 7 bases lay outside the gene matches. CDR1 is LNHDA, CDR2 SQIVND, per germline (reference sequence). CDR3 size: 13 residues. Here the CDR3 reads CASGPGQPYEQYF. The DNA for the CDR3 is TGTGCCAGCGGGCCGGGACAGCCCTACGAGCAGTACTTC.

The chain carries TRBV11-2 and TRBJ2-1, with TRBD2 matching 11 bases. With V trimmed by 1 base and J by 8 bases, 7 bases remained unmatched. The CDR3 sequence is 16 residues long. Germline V lookup: CDR1 SGHAT, CDR2 FQNNGV. For the CDR3, the DNA is TGTGCCAGCAGCTTAGGGGGACTAGCGGAGGGGGATGAGCAGTTCTTC. Translation gives CASSLGGLAEGDEQFF.

The chain couples TRBV5-6 to TRBJ2-3; the D gene could be TRBD1 or TRBD2 (5 bases each). CDR3 length: 13 amino acids. CDR1 SGHDT and CDR2 YYEEEE come from the germline V gene. Trimming left V 4 bases short and J 6 bases short, with 12 bases between. CDR3 DNA sequence: TGTGCCAGCAGCGTAGGGACGGGGGATACGCAGTATTTT. Its protein is CASSVGTGDTQYF.

The genes are TRBV28 and TRBJ2-1; 7 bases map to TRBD1. Per germline, CDR1 MDHEN and CDR2 SYDVKM. V shed 6 bases and J 2 bases; nucleotides not matched to a gene: 7. The CDR3 loop spans 15 amino acids. The CDR3 coding sequence is TGTGCCAGCAGAAGCCGACAGGGCGCCTACAATGAGCAGTTCTTC. It encodes CASRSRQGAYNEQFF.

Points on this clone: A far larger clone is one nucleotide away, so this likely arose from a read error. J is TRBJ2-7 and V is TRBV4-1, with 9 positions matching TRBD2. Germline CDR1 and CDR2: MGHRA and YSYEKL. This CDR3 is 15 amino acids long. Germline trimming cut 4 bases from V and 1 base from J; bases unmatched to any gene: 5. The CDR3 is CASSRLAGASYEQYF. The CDR3 bases are TGCGCCAGCAGCCGGTTAGCGGGAGCGTCCTACGAGCAGTACTTC.